This T cell receptor beta chain derives from a study of regulatory T cells in long-lasting Graves disease. Study as a whole: Antithyroid drugs had been given to newly diagnosed Graves' patients for under 3 months.

The CDR3 consists of 12 residues. The germline V and J ends were trimmed by 3 bases and 10 bases, with 12 bases remaining between them. From germline, CDR1 is GTSNPN and CDR2 SVGIG (reference sequence). This clonotype was found many times. The TCR beta library used iRepertoire HTBI primers with Arm-PCR amplification of CDR3. TCRdb fed the multiplex PCR reads into MiXCR, producing one record per CDR3 protein. The data hold 400,000 to 450,000 distinct CDR3 sequences, with around 15% observed a single time. Time point in this sample: newly diagnosed GD, antithyroid drugs for less than 3 months. Making the TCR library involved RNA that had been extracted from PBMCs. These data were likewise used in another study, on T cells in Graves' hyperthyroidism and ophthalmopathy. As that report states: The primer set for the first-round RT-PCR of the TCR CDR3 was HTBI.

This clonotype was obtained from a woman aged 25 to 39 with Graves disease. The V gene is TRBV30, the J gene TRBJ1-4; no definite D call. Sample: peripheral blood mononuclear cells (PBMCs), taken at new diagnosis, from a patient treated with antithyroid drugs. CDR3 protein: CAWRDGNAKLFF. The CDR3 DNA is TGTGCCTGGAGGGACGGAAACGCAAAACTGTTTTTT.